Given below is one T cell receptor beta chain in context. The data were obtained in a study of blood T cell repertoires in COVID-19. Sequenced by immunoSEQ multiplex PCR; TCRdb stores in-frame clones only, minus some. The sample holds about 480,000 clones, nearly 90% seen once. CDR1 SNHLY and CDR2 FYNNEI come from the germline V gene. The V and J ends lost 5 bases and 7 bases, in that order; junction bases with no gene match: 10. The CDR3 has 15 amino acids. The sequence derives from a man younger than 35 with COVID-19, enrolled during active disease. The J gene is TRBJ1-4, the V gene TRBV2, with 7 nucleotides matching TRBD1. The specimen sequenced was peripheral blood. The CDR3 region has the DNA TGTGCCAGCAGTTACCAGGGGGAAGAATTTGAAAAACTGTTTTTT. Encoded protein: CASSYQGEEFEKLFF.